The TCR beta chain under discussion was sequenced for a study of T cell repertoires in cytomegalovirus infection. Study context: Well-studied HLA-B-restricted epitopes and recently identified HLA-C-restricted epitopes of CMV were both used in the study.

TCRdb reprocessed the reads via MiXCR and lists one record per CDR3 protein. There are 700,000 to 900,000 distinct CDR3 sequences in the sample; almost 30% occur only once, and 13% lies in the top ten. Concerning this clonotype: Its specificity is unknown.

The germline V gene has CDR1 SGHVS and CDR2 FQNEAQ. After removal of 8 bases from V and 7 bases from J, the junction contained 22 bases not matched to a gene. CDR3 size: 19 residues. The sample here was cultured CD8+ T cells from PBMCs, taken from culture after CMV antigen stimulation. This receptor was taken from a human donor in good health (CMV status not recorded). Some clones in this sample may be carry-over from other donors' samples. This chain joins TRBV7-8 and TRBJ2-2, with 10 bases fitting TRBD2. The CDR3 nucleotides read TGTGCCAGCTTGTGGAGAGAAAGCGGGGGGGCCGGGTCTGGCGGGGAGCTGTTTTTT. Translating it yields CASLWRESGGAGSGGELFF.